This T cell receptor beta chain stems from a study of T cell responses to AZD1222 COVID-19 vaccine. Germline loops: CDR1 LGHNA, CDR2 YNFKEQ. The CDR3 loop spans 15 amino acids. The ends were cut back, 1 base at V and 3 bases at J, with 10 bases in the middle. The study, taken as a whole, reports: Baseline antibody screening turned up just a handful of seropositive AZD1222 recipients.

The assay was immunoSEQ multiplex PCR, and TCRdb's table has in-frame clones only and misses some. The sample shows about 55,000 clones, about 81% of them seen only once. About this clone itself: Its cognate antigen is unknown.

The chain combines TRBV4-2 with TRBJ2-1, with TRBD2 as a possible D gene (5 bases). The TCR comes from an adult in good health. Sequences were derived from peripheral blood, sampled on day 0 of AZD1222 vaccination. The CDR3 DNA follows: TGTGCCAGCAGCCAAGTGTCAGAGGGCTACAATGAGCAGTTCTTC. The encoded protein is CASSQVSEGYNEQFF.